The clone carrying this T cell receptor (beta chain) has at least ten counts. What it recognizes is unknown. The bulk TCR libraries were made with methods described before and with listed TCR primers. TCRdb ran MiXCR on the PCR reads and lists one entry per CDR3 protein. This sample has hundreds of thousands of distinct CDR3 sequences, with over 20% found just once. The data originate from a study of molecular identifiers for immune sequencing clone quantification. Study at large: RNA, taken in replicates from roughly 21,000 or 96,000 naive CD8 cells, was split five ways, with four sequenced. General study results and limits: Clone sizes could be underestimated for highly expanded clones when identical TCR molecules share a barcode.

Based on a CD8+CD4-CCR7+CD45RA+ profile, naive CD8 T cells were sorted. The sequence came from a human donor in good health. Some libraries in this study had Jurkat cell RNA spiked in. The sequenced material came from naive CD8+ T cells from blood, with Jurkat cell RNA spiked in. Subset indicated: FACS-sorted CD8+CD4-CCR7+CD45RA+ naive T cells.

The CDR3: CASSEYFSSGNTIYF. In DNA, the CDR3 is TGTGCCAGCAGTGAATACTTTAGCTCTGGAAACACCATATATTTT. The chain links TRBV2 to TRBJ1-3; unclear D gene. Germline CDR1 and CDR2: SNHLY and FYNNEI. V lost 2 bases and J lost 0, with 8 bases in between. The CDR3 length is 15 residues.